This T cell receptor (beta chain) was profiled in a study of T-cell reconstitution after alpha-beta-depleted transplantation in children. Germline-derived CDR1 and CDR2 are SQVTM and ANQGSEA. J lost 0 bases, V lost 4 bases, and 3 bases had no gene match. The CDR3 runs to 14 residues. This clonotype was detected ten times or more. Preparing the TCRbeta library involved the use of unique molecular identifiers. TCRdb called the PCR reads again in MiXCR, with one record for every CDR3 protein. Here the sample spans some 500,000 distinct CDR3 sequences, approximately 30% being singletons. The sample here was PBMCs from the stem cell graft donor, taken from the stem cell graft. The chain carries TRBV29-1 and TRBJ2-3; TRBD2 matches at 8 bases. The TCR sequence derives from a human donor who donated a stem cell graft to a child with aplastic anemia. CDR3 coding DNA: TGCAGCGTTGGTACTAGCGGAAGCACAGATACGCAGTATTTT. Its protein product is CSVGTSGSTDTQYF.